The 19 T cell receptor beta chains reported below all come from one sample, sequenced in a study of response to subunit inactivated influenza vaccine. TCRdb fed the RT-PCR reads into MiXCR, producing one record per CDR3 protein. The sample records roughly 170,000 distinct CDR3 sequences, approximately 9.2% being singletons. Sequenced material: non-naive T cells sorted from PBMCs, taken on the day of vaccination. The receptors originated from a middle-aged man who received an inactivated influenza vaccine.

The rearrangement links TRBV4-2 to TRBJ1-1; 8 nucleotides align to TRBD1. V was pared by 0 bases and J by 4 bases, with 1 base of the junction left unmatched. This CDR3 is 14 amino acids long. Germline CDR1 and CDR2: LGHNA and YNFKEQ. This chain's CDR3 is CASSQDTGGTEAFF. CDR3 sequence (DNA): TGTGCCAGCAGCCAAGACACAGGGGGCACTGAAGCTTTCTTT.

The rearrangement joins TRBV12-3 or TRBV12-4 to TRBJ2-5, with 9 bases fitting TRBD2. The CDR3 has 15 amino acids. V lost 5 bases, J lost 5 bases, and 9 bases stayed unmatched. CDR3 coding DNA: TGTGCCAGCAGTGGCCTCGGGACTAGCTTTGAGACCCAGTACTTC. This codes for CASSGLGTSFETQYF.

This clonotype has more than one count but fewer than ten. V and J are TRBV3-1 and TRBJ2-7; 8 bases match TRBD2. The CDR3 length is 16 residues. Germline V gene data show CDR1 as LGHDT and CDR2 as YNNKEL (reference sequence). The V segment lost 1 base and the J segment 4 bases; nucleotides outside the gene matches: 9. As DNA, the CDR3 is TGTGCCAGCAGCCAAGGGTGGATAGCGGGAAATTACGAGCAGTACTTC. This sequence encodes CASSQGWIAGNYEQYF.

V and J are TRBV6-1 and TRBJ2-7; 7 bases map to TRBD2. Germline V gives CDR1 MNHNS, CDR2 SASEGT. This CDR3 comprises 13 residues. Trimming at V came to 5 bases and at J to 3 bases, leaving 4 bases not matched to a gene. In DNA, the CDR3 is TGTGCCAGCAGTAGGGGAGGGGTCTACGAGCAGTACTTC. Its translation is CASSRGGVYEQYF.

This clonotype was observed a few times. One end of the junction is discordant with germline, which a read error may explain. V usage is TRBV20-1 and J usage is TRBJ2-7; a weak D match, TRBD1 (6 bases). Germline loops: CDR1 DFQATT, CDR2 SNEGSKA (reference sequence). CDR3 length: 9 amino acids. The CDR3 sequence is CSPGQGIDF. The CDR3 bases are TGCAGTCCGGGGCAGGGGATTGACTTC.

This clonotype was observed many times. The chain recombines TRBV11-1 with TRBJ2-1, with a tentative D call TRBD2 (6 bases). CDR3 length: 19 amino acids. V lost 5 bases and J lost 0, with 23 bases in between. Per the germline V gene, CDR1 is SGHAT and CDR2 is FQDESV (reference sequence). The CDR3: CASSATLGTSTGSYNEQFF. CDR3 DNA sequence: TGTGCCAGCAGCGCAACCCTAGGGACTTCTACTGGCTCCTACAATGAGCAGTTCTTC.

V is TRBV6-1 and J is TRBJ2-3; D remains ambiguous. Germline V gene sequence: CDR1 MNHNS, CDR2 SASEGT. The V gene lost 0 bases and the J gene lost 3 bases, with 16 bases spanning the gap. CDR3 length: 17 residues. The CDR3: CASSEAFGIFGTDTQYF. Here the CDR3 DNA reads TGTGCCAGCAGTGAAGCCTTTGGGATCTTCGGGACAGATACGCAGTATTTT.

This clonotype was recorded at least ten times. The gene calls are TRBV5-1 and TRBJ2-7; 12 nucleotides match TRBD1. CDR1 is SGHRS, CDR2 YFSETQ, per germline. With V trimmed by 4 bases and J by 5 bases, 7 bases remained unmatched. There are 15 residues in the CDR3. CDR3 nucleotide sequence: TGCGCCAGCAGCAAGGGACAGGGGGCTTCCCACGAGCAGTACTTC. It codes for CASSKGQGASHEQYF.

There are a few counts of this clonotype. The CDR3 bases are TGCAGTGCCGAACGGACCTCGTACTTTGGCTACACCTTC. Its translation: CSAERTSYFGYTF. J is TRBJ1-2 and V is TRBV20-1; D unclear. Between the trimmed V and J ends, which lost 6 bases and 7 bases, there was a span of 18 bases. The CDR3 covers 13 residues. Germline-derived CDR1 and CDR2 are DFQATT and SNEGSKA (reference sequence).

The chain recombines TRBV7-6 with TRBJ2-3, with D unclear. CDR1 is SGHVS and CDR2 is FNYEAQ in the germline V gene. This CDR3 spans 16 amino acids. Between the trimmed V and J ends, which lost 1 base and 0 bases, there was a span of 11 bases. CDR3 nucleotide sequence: TGTGCCAGCAGCTTAGTTTGGGCGCCCAGCACAGATACGCAGTATTTT. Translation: CASSLVWAPSTDTQYF.

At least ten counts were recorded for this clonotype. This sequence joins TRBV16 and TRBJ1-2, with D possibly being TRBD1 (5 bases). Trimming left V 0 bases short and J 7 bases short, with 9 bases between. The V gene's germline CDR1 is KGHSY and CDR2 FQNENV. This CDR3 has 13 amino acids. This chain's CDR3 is CASSQSQASGYTF. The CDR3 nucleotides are TGTGCCAGCAGCCAATCACAGGCCTCTGGCTACACCTTC.

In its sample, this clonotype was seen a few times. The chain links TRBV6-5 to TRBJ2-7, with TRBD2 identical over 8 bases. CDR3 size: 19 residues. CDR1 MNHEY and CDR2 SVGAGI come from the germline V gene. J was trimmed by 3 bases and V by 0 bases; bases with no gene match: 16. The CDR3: CASSYSGSLTGLGVYEQYF. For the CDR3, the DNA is TGTGCCAGCAGTTACTCCGGGTCGCTTACGGGACTAGGAGTCTACGAGCAGTACTTC.

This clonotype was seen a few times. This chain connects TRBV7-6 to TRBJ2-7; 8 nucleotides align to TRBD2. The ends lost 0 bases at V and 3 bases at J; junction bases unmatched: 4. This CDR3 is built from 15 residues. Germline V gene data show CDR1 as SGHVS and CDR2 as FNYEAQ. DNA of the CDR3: TGTGCCAGCAGCTTAGCTAGCGGGATGTTCTACGAGCAGTACTTC. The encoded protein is CASSLASGMFYEQYF.

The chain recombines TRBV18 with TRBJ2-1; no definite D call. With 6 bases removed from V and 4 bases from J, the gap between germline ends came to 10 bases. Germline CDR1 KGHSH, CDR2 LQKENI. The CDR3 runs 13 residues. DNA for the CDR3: TGTGCCAGCTCTTCGGGCCCTTACAATGAGCAGTTCTTC. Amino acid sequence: CASSSGPYNEQFF.

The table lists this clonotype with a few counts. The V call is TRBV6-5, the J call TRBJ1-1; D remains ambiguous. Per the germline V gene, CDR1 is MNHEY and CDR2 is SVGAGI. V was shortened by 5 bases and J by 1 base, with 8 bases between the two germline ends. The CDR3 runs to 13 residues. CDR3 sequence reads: CASSTSANTEAFF. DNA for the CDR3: TGTGCCAGCAGTACTTCAGCGAACACTGAAGCTTTCTTT.

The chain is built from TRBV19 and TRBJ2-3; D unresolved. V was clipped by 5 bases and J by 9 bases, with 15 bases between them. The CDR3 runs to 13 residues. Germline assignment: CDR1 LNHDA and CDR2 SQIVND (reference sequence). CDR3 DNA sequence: TGTGCCAGTAGTGCCCCTTGGGATCTCACGCAGTATTTT. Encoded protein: CASSAPWDLTQYF.

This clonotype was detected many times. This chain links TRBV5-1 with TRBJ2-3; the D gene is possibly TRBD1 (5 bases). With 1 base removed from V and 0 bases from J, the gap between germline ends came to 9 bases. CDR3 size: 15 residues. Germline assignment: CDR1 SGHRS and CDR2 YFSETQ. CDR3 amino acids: CASSLHRSSTDTQYF. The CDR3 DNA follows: TGCGCCAGCAGCTTGCACAGGAGTAGCACAGATACGCAGTATTTT.

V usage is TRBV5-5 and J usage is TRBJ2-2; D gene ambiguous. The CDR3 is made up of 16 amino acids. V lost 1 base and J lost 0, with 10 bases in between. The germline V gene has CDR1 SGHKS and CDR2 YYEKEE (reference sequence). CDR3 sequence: CASSLYGHPNTGELFF. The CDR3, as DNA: TGTGCCAGCAGCTTGTACGGCCATCCGAACACCGGGGAGCTGTTTTTT.

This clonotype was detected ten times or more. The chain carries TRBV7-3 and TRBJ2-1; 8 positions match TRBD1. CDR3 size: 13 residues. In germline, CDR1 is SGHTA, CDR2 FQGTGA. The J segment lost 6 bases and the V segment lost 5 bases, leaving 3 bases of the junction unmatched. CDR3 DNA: TGTGCCAGCAGCGCGACAGGGGTCAATGAGCAGTTCTTC. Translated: CASSATGVNEQFF. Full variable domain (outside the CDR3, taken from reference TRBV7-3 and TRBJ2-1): GAGVSQTPSNKVTEKGKYVELRCDPISGHTALYWYRQSLGQGPEFLIYFQGTGAADDSGLPNDRFFAVRPEGSVSTLKIQRTERGDSAVYLCASSATGVNEQFFGPGTRLTVL.